Below, 30 T cell receptor beta chains from the same sample are listed, as sequenced in a study of blood T cell repertoires in COVID-19. The repertoire was sequenced with immunoSEQ multiplex PCR; TCRdb's copy has only in-frame clones and lacks some. The sample shows around 170,000 clones, approximately 82% of them seen only once. Material: peripheral blood. All receptors come from a man aged 70 or older who had recovered from COVID-19.

The gene calls are TRBV7-3 and TRBJ2-1, with D perhaps matching TRBD1 (6 bases). The CDR3 runs to 13 residues. CDR1 is SGHTA, CDR2 FQGTGA, per germline. V lost 5 bases and J lost 5, with 10 bases in between. The CDR3 DNA reads TGTGCCAGCAGCCAGGGGCTCAACAATGAGCAGTTCTTC. It specifies CASSQGLNNEQFF. The variable domain in full, completed from reference TRBV7-3 and TRBJ2-1, reads GAGVSQTPSNKVTEKGKYVELRCDPISGHTALYWYRQSLGQGPEFLIYFQGTGAADDSGLPNDRFFAVRPEGSVSTLKIQRTERGDSAVYLCASSQGLNNEQFFGPGTRLTVL.

The rearrangement uses TRBV5-1 and TRBJ2-1; 9 bases line up with TRBD1. Germline V CDR1 and CDR2: SGHRS, YFSETQ. J lost 1 base, V lost 4 bases, and 6 bases had no gene match. There are 16 residues in the CDR3. CDR3 DNA sequence: TGCGCCAGCAGCCTAGGACAGGGGAAATCCTACAATGAGCAGTTCTTC. Its translation: CASSLGQGKSYNEQFF.

CDR3 DNA: TGTGCCAGCAGTTACTCGACTAGCCGGTCGGGCACTGAAGCTTTCTTT. Translating it yields CASSYSTSRSGTEAFF. The V call is TRBV6-2 or TRBV6-3, the J call TRBJ1-1; D remains ambiguous. The V end was cut by 0 bases, the J end by 4 bases, with 15 bases between. Looked up from germline, CDR1 is MNHEY and CDR2 is SVGEGT. CDR3 size: 16 residues.

The chain is built from TRBV28 and TRBJ1-5, with D unresolved. Germline V gives CDR1 MDHEN, CDR2 SYDVKM. The CDR3 has 15 residues. The V and J ends lost 0 bases and 5 bases respectively, with 11 bases between them. The CDR3: CASSLWGSPDQPQHF. CDR3 DNA: TGTGCCAGCAGTTTATGGGGGAGCCCCGATCAGCCCCAGCATTTT.

This clone appeared a single time. V is TRBV7-2 and J is TRBJ2-5; weak D call: TRBD2 (6 bases). Germline V lookup: CDR1 SGHTA, CDR2 FQGNSA. The CDR3 is 13 residues long. V was trimmed by 4 bases and J by 4 bases, leaving 10 bases between them. The CDR3 sequence is CASSSQRVETQYF. CDR3 sequence (DNA): TGTGCCAGCAGCTCCCAGCGGGTAGAGACCCAGTACTTC.

This clone was recorded a few times. V usage is TRBV5-1 and J usage is TRBJ2-2; perhaps TRBD2 as D (6 bases). The CDR3 totals 15 residues. Per the germline V gene, CDR1 is SGHRS and CDR2 is YFSETQ. The germline V and J ends were trimmed by 0 bases and 6 bases, with 12 bases remaining between them. The chain's CDR3 is CASSLGIAEAGELFF. In DNA form, the CDR3 reads TGCGCCAGCAGCTTGGGCATAGCGGAGGCCGGGGAGCTGTTTTTT. Full variable domain (rest looked up from reference TRBV5-1 and TRBJ2-2): KAGVTQTPRYLIKTRGQQVTLSCSPISGHRSVSWYQQTPGQGLQFLFEYFSETQRNKGNFPGRFSGRQFSNSRSEMNVSTLELGDSALYLCASSLGIAEAGELFFGEGSRLTVL.

This chain uses TRBV7-2 with TRBJ1-2, with TRBD1 matching 10 bases. The length of the CDR3 is 13 residues. Germline CDR1 reads SGHTA; CDR2 reads FQGNSA. The ends lost 5 bases at V and 6 bases at J; junction bases unmatched: 3. This CDR3 is CASSTGQGNGYTF. CDR3 nucleotide sequence: TGTGCCAGCAGCACGGGACAGGGGAATGGCTACACCTTC.

This chain links TRBV10-3 with TRBJ2-5; weak D call: TRBD2 (6 bases). The germline V and J ends were trimmed by 2 bases and 4 bases, with 14 bases remaining between them. CDR1 and CDR2 (germline): ENHRY, SYGVKD. The CDR3 sequence is 15 residues long. The CDR3 here is CAISEARNGGETQYF. The CDR3 DNA reads as TGTGCCATCAGTGAGGCCCGGAACGGGGGAGAGACCCAGTACTTC.

The chain combines TRBV19 with TRBJ2-6; a possible D gene is TRBD2 (6 bases). CDR1 LNHDA and CDR2 SQIVND come from the germline V gene (reference sequence). Trimming removed 7 bases from V and 1 base from J, with 11 bases in between. The CDR3 has 15 amino acids. CDR3 protein: CASKIGGSGANVLTF. As DNA, the CDR3 is TGTGCCAGTAAAATTGGAGGGTCTGGGGCCAACGTCCTGACTTTC.

This sequence joins TRBV6-4 and TRBJ1-5; no clear D gene. There are 13 residues in the CDR3. Trimming stripped 3 bases from V and 4 bases from J, with 7 bases between. From germline, CDR1 is MRHNA and CDR2 SNTAGT. CDR3 region: CASSEGRNQPQHF. The DNA for the CDR3 is TGTGCCAGCAGTGAAGGCAGGAATCAGCCCCAGCATTTT.

The chain links TRBV6-6 to TRBJ2-7; no firm D call. In germline, CDR1 is MNHNY, CDR2 SVGAGI (reference sequence). The ends were cut back, 2 bases at V and 4 bases at J, with 6 bases in the middle. The CDR3 has 12 residues. CDR3 nucleotide sequence: TGTGCCAGCAGTTACCCCAATTACGAGCAGTACTTC. Residues: CASSYPNYEQYF.

This chain links TRBV11-2 with TRBJ1-1; TRBD1 aligns across 10 bases. Germline CDR1 and CDR2: SGHAT and FQNNGV. This CDR3 has 15 amino acids. Trimming cost V 5 bases and J 0 bases; bases outside gene matches: 3. The CDR3 protein is CASSRQGALNTEAFF. The CDR3 bases are TGTGCCAGCAGCCGACAGGGGGCTTTGAACACTGAAGCTTTCTTT.

The rearrangement uses TRBV9 and TRBJ1-2; D possibly corresponds to TRBD1 (5 bases). V lost 0 bases, J lost 5 bases, and 14 bases lay in between. The CDR3 has 15 residues. The germline V gene has CDR1 SGDLS and CDR2 YYNGEE. CDR3 sequence (DNA): TGTGCCAGCAGCGTAGGTCCAGGGCTCGAGTATGGCTACACCTTC. As protein: CASSVGPGLEYGYTF.

This clone turned up a few times. J is TRBJ2-1 and V is TRBV7-2; 11 nucleotides match TRBD2. Germline loops: CDR1 SGHTA, CDR2 FQGNSA. Germline trimming cut 1 base from V and 8 bases from J; bases unmatched to any gene: 7. CDR3 length: 16 amino acids. The CDR3 is CASSLGSSGRSHEQFF. In DNA, the CDR3 is TGTGCCAGCAGCTTAGGGTCTAGCGGGAGGAGTCATGAGCAGTTCTTC.

The CDR3 sequence: CASSSQADTQYF. The CDR3, as DNA: TGCGCCAGCAGCTCACAGGCAGATACGCAGTATTTT. The V call is TRBV5-1, the J call TRBJ2-3; possibly TRBD1 for D (5 bases). Germline V gene sequence: CDR1 SGHRS, CDR2 YFSETQ. Trimming shortened V by 3 bases and J by 4 bases, and 6 bases separated the two germline ends. CDR3 length: 12 residues.

This clone came up once. V gene TRBV6-5 combines with J gene TRBJ2-3; no definite D call. CDR1 is MNHEY, CDR2 SVGAGI, per germline. V lost 6 bases and J 5 bases, leaving 15 bases between the germline ends. This CDR3 spans 14 amino acids. CDR3 amino acids: CASSPPAVGDTQYF. The CDR3 DNA follows: TGTGCCAGCAGCCCCCCCGCCGTCGGAGATACGCAGTATTTT.

In DNA form, the CDR3 reads TGTGCCAGCAGCTTAGCGGGTGCTAGCGGGATCTCCGGGGAGCAGTTCTTC. Protein: CASSLAGASGISGEQFF. The chain has TRBV7-2 and TRBJ2-1; 9 bases line up with TRBD2. The CDR3 extends over 17 amino acids. CDR1 is SGHTA and CDR2 is FQGNSA in the germline V gene. Trimming removed 0 bases from V and 10 bases from J; junction bases left unmatched: 13.

This clone was counted between two and nine times. V and J are TRBV6-6 and TRBJ2-2; 8 positions match TRBD1. Germline V lookup: CDR1 MNHNY, CDR2 SVGAGI (reference sequence). This CDR3 comprises 16 residues. The junction had 11 bases not matched to a gene; V was cut back by 6 bases and J by 5 bases. CDR3 coding DNA: TGTGCCAGCAGCCCCTGGGCCAGGGGGCAAACCGGGGAGCTGTTTTTT. It codes for CASSPWARGQTGELFF.

The chain joins TRBV21-1 to TRBJ2-1; TRBD2, as called in the table, went unchecked against the DNA. TRBV21-1 counts as a pseudogene. The CDR3 consists of 15 residues. CDR3 sequence (DNA): TGTGCCAGCAGCAGGGAGATCCCTACGTGTAATGAGCAGTTCTTC. Amino acids: CASSREIPTCNEQFF.

This chain connects TRBV10-2 to TRBJ2-3; the D gene is possibly TRBD2 (6 bases). V lost 0 bases and J 1 base, leaving 11 bases between the germline ends. This CDR3 is built from 16 residues. CDR1 is WSHSY and CDR2 is SAAADI in the germline V gene. The CDR3 is CASSESPGLRTDTQYF. The CDR3 nucleotides are TGCGCCAGCAGTGAGTCACCGGGACTCCGCACAGATACGCAGTATTTT.

This chain joins TRBV27 and TRBJ2-1, with TRBD2 matching 7 bases. J lost 8 bases, V lost 5 bases, and 12 bases had no gene match. Germline CDR1 reads MNHEY; CDR2 reads SMNVEV (reference sequence). The CDR3 covers 15 residues. The chain's CDR3 is CASSPDTGGLDEQFF. CDR3 bases: TGTGCCAGCAGTCCAGACACCGGGGGGTTGGATGAGCAGTTCTTC.

The chain links TRBV14 to TRBJ2-5; D is perhaps TRBD1 (5 bases). CDR1 is SGHDN and CDR2 is FVKESK in the germline V gene. The CDR3 has 15 residues. Trimming left V 1 base short and J 1 base short, with 10 bases between. The CDR3 reads CASSQVGRLQETQYF. The CDR3 region has the DNA TGTGCCAGCAGCCAAGTGGGGCGACTCCAAGAGACCCAGTACTTC.

In nucleotides, the CDR3 is TGTGCCAGCAGATCAGGGAAGTACCAAGAGACCCAGTACTTC. It translates to CASRSGKYQETQYF. This chain links TRBV2 with TRBJ2-5; D perhaps matches TRBD1 (5 bases). The length of the CDR3 is 14 residues. Germline lookup yields CDR1 SNHLY and CDR2 FYNNEI. The V and J ends lost 6 bases and 0 bases respectively, with 11 bases between them.

The chain uses TRBV18 and TRBJ1-2; possible D gene TRBD1, 6 bases. Germline CDR1 reads KGHSH; CDR2 reads LQKENI. Trimming shortened V by 2 bases and J by 10 bases, and 14 bases separated the two germline ends. The CDR3 length is 13 residues. The CDR3 protein is CASSPGQRAHYTF. CDR3 nucleotide sequence: TGTGCCAGCTCACCAGGACAGAGGGCCCACTACACCTTC. Complete variable domain (other parts from reference TRBV18 and TRBJ1-2): NAGVMQNPRHLVRRRGQEARLRCSPMKGHSHVYWYRQLPEEGLKFMVYLQKENIIDESGMPKERFSAEFPKEGPSILRIQQVVRGDSAAYFCASSPGQRAHYTFGSGTRLTVV.

The gene calls are TRBV6-1 and TRBJ2-7; maybe TRBD1 (5 bases). The V end was cut by 3 bases, the J end by 0 bases, with 12 bases between. CDR1 and CDR2 from the germline V gene are MNHNS and SASEGT. There are 15 residues in the CDR3. This chain's CDR3 is CASSEQGSPSYEQYF. The CDR3, as DNA: TGTGCCAGCAGTGAGCAGGGATCGCCCTCCTACGAGCAGTACTTC.

This clone was seen more than once but under ten times. CDR3 DNA: TGTGCCAGCAGTGGGCTGGCAGGGGCTGGAAACACCATATATTTT. Its protein is CASSGLAGAGNTIYF. This chain joins TRBV2 and TRBJ1-3; D possibly corresponds to TRBD1 (6 bases). Trimming shortened V by 4 bases and J by 2 bases, and 12 bases separated the two germline ends. The CDR3 covers 15 residues. Germline V gene data show CDR1 as SNHLY and CDR2 as FYNNEI.

The chain uses TRBV9 and TRBJ1-3, with a tentative D call TRBD1 (6 bases). Deletions cut 3 bases from V and 0 bases from J, with 13 bases between. Germline V gene data show CDR1 as SGDLS and CDR2 as YYNGEE. This CDR3 is built from 16 residues. CDR3 nucleotide sequence: TGTGCCAGCAGCGAAACACAGGGTTCCTCTGGAAACACCATATATTTT. Residues: CASSETQGSSGNTIYF.

J is TRBJ1-4 and V is TRBV5-1, with 8 nucleotides matching TRBD1. The length of the CDR3 is 13 residues. The trim removed 7 bases at V and 3 bases at J, leaving 2 bases unmatched. Looked up from germline, CDR1 is SGHRS and CDR2 is YFSETQ. The CDR3 is CASSDRANEKLFF. As DNA, the CDR3 is TGCGCCAGCTCGGACAGGGCTAATGAAAAACTGTTTTTT.

This clone was counted only a few times. CDR3 residues: CASSQFGRGQYF. CDR3 nucleotide sequence: TGTGCCAGCAGCCAGTTCGGGCGGGGGCAGTACTTC. The chain carries TRBV14 and TRBJ2-7; D may be TRBD2 (6 bases). Looked up from germline, CDR1 is SGHDN and CDR2 is FVKESK. The CDR3 has 12 amino acids. Trimming cost V 3 bases and J 9 bases, with 12 bases left between them. Filled out from reference TRBV14 and TRBJ2-7, the complete variable domain reads EAGVTQFPSHSVIEKGQTVTLRCDPISGHDNLYWYRRVMGKEIKFLLHFVKESKQDESGMPNNRFLAERTGGTYSTLKVQPAELEDSGVYFCASSQFGRGQYFGPGTRLTVT.

The chain uses TRBV2 and TRBJ1-1; possibly TRBD1 for D (5 bases). This CDR3 has 13 residues. The germline V gene has CDR1 SNHLY and CDR2 FYNNEI. Trimming took off 7 bases at V and 5 bases at J, with 14 bases between the two ends. The CDR3, as DNA: TGTGCCAGCACCACGGGGGACGGAACTGAAGCTTTCTTT. It encodes CASTTGDGTEAFF.